Listed here are 9 T cell receptor beta chains from one sample, sequenced in a study of blood T cell repertoires in COVID-19. Sequenced by immunoSEQ multiplex PCR; TCRdb stores in-frame clones only, minus some. This sample has over 90,000 clones, with roughly four fifths found just once. Material for sequencing was peripheral blood. Receptors were obtained from an older man with COVID-19, enrolled during active disease.

The genes are TRBV5-1 and TRBJ1-4; 11 nucleotides line up with TRBD1. The CDR3 covers 16 residues. Germline values: CDR1 SGHRS, CDR2 YFSETQ. With V trimmed by 4 bases and J by 8 bases, 10 bases remained unmatched. CDR3 residues: CASSVGQGARYEKLFF. DNA of the CDR3: TGCGCCAGCAGCGTCGGACAGGGGGCTCGGTACGAAAAACTGTTTTTT.

This clone appeared once. The chain uses TRBV6-5 and TRBJ2-3; TRBD1 matches at 10 bases. Germline-derived CDR1 and CDR2 are MNHEY and SVGAGI. The CDR3 loop spans 15 amino acids. V lost 6 bases, J lost 2 bases, and 5 bases stayed unmatched. CDR3 in amino acids: CASRGGTGATDTQYF. Here the CDR3 DNA reads TGTGCCAGCAGGGGAGGGACAGGGGCCACAGATACGCAGTATTTT.

The rearrangement links TRBV19 to TRBJ1-1; D is ambiguous. The CDR3 has 13 amino acids. Germline CDR1 is LNHDA and CDR2 is SQIVND (reference sequence). V shed 4 bases and J shed 3 bases, with 9 bases lying between them. CDR3 DNA sequence: TGTGCCAGTAGTAAACAGTCGCACACTGAAGCTTTCTTT. It codes for CASSKQSHTEAFF.

V usage is TRBV5-1 and J usage is TRBJ2-5; 9 bases align to TRBD1. V lost 4 bases, J lost 2 bases, and 3 bases stayed unmatched. Germline CDR1 is SGHRS and CDR2 is YFSETQ. CDR3 length: 14 amino acids. The DNA for the CDR3 is TGCGCCAGCAGCGGGGACAGGGTTCAAGAGACCCAGTACTTC. This translates into CASSGDRVQETQYF. The full variable domain, completed using reference TRBV5-1 and TRBJ2-5, is KAGVTQTPRYLIKTRGQQVTLSCSPISGHRSVSWYQQTPGQGLQFLFEYFSETQRNKGNFPGRFSGRQFSNSRSEMNVSTLELGDSALYLCASSGDRVQETQYFGPGTRLLVL.

To note about this clone: Other DNA sequences in the same sample also yield this CDR3. This CDR3 reads CASSQDPGGRETQYF. The CDR3 nucleotides read TGTGCCAGCAGCCAAGACCCGGGAGGGCGAGAGACCCAGTACTTC. The J gene is TRBJ2-5, the V gene TRBV3-1 (or the pseudogene TRBV3-2); 8 bases align to TRBD2. The CDR3 is 15 amino acids. The germline CDR1 and CDR2 sequences are LGHDT and YNNKEL (reference sequence). J lost 4 bases, V lost 0 bases, and 4 bases had no gene match.

The V and J genes are TRBV7-3 and TRBJ1-1; TRBD1 might be the D (6 bases). The CDR3 runs to 14 residues. Looked up from germline, CDR1 is SGHTA and CDR2 is FQGTGA. V was trimmed by 10 bases and J by 1 base, leaving 16 bases between them. CDR3 DNA: TGTGCCAACGGGGCGGGGGGCCCGAACACTGAAGCTTTCTTT. Translated, it gives CANGAGGPNTEAFF.

This clone showed up just once. V usage is TRBV29-1 and J usage is TRBJ2-7; the match to TRBD2 covers 8 bases. Germline assignment: CDR1 SQVTM and CDR2 ANQGSEA. This CDR3 has 15 amino acids. J gave up 7 bases and V 0 bases, and 11 bases lay outside the gene matches. Here the CDR3 DNA reads TGCAGCGTTGAAGATCGGGAGGGTCCGCTCGGGGAGCAGTACTTC. This gives the protein CSVEDREGPLGEQYF.

This clone was counted once. The rearrangement joins TRBV19 to TRBJ2-3, with TRBD2 matching over 9 bases. The germline CDR1 and CDR2 sequences are LNHDA and SQIVND (reference sequence). V lost 4 bases and J lost 0; bases outside the gene matches: 2. The length of the CDR3 is 15 residues. The CDR3 loop reads CASSSGRGSTDTQYF. CDR3 coding DNA: TGTGCCAGTAGTAGCGGGAGGGGAAGCACAGATACGCAGTATTTT. Full variable domain (outside the CDR3, taken from reference TRBV19 and TRBJ2-3): DGGITQSPKYLFRKEGQNVTLSCEQNLNHDAMYWYRQDPGQGLRLIYYSQIVNDFQKGDIAEGYSVSREKKESFPLTVTSAQKNPTAFYLCASSSGRGSTDTQYFGPGTRLTVL.

The V call is TRBV5-1, the J call TRBJ1-4, with a possible D match to TRBD1 (6 bases). The germline gives CDR1 SGHRS, CDR2 YFSETQ. The CDR3 is 15 amino acids. V was shortened by 3 bases and J by 3 bases, with 12 bases between the two germline ends. CDR3: CASSSKTGPNEKLFF. Here the CDR3 DNA reads TGCGCCAGCAGCTCAAAGACAGGTCCTAATGAAAAACTGTTTTTT.